The 2 T cell receptor beta chains listed next were all sequenced from one sample in a study of metastatic and nonmetastatic thyroid tumors. Thyroid surgery had not been preceded by any treatment in any patient. With MiXCR, TCRdb called clones anew from the PCR reads. The data contain about 2,500 clones, roughly a quarter of them singletons. Sequenced material: tumor tissue. The receptors stem from a female donor with papillary thyroid cancer or a benign thyroid nodule (not recorded which). Some clones in this sample may be carry-over from other donors' samples.

The genes are TRBV12-3 or TRBV12-4 and TRBJ1-3; a weak D match, TRBD1 (6 bases). Trimming removed 5 bases from V and 1 base from J, with 15 bases in between. This CDR3 contains 16 residues. CDR3 nucleotide sequence: TGTGCCAGCAGTCCAGGACAGCAGGGGTCTGGAAACACCATATATTTT. Its translation: CASSPGQQGSGNTIYF.

The V gene is TRBV2, the J gene TRBJ2-2, with 7 bases identical to TRBD2. CDR1 is SNHLY, CDR2 FYNNEI, per germline. This CDR3 is built from 14 residues. The ends lost 5 bases at V and 4 bases at J; junction bases unmatched: 4. The CDR3 here is CASSPGLSTGELFF. The CDR3 DNA follows: TGTGCCAGCAGTCCGGGACTATCCACCGGGGAGCTGTTTTTT.